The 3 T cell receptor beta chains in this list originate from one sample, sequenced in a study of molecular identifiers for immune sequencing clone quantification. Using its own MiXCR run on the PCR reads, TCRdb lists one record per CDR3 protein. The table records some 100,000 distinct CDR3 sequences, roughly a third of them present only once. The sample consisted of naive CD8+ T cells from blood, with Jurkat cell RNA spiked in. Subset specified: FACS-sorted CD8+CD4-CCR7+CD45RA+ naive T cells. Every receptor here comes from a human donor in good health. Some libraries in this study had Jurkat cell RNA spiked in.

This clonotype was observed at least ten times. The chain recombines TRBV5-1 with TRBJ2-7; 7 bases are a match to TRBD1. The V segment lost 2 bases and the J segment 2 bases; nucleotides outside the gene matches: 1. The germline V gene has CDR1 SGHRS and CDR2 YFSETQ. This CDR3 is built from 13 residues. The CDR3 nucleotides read TGCGCCAGCAGCTTCGGGACAGCCTACGAGCAGTACTTC. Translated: CASSFGTAYEQYF.

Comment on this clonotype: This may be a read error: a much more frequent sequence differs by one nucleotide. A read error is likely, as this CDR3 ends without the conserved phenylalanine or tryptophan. The CDR3 loop reads CSVWTGESYEQYS. The CDR3 DNA reads as TGCAGCGTATGGACAGGGGAGTCCTACGAGCAGTACTCC. The rearrangement joins TRBV29-1 to TRBJ2-7; 9 nucleotides agree with TRBD1. CDR3 size: 13 residues. Germline V CDR1 and CDR2: SQVTM, ANQGSEA. Trimming removed 6 bases from V and 1 base from J; junction bases left unmatched: 4.

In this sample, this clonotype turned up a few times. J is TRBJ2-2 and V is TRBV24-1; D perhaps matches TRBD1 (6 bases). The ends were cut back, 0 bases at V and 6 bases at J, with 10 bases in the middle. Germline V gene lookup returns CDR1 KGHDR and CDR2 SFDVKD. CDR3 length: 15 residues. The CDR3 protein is CATSDLPRGAGELFF. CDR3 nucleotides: TGTGCCACCAGTGATTTGCCCAGGGGCGCCGGGGAGCTGTTTTTT.